Listed here are 20 T cell receptor beta chains from one sample, sequenced in a study of T-cell memory formation after mild COVID-19 (dated by TCRdb to 2020 to 2023). Libraries were prepared through 5' RACE. This sample was sequenced with an Illumina NovaSeq 6000. In TCRdb, the public reads were trimmed at Q25 with fastp and aligned with MiXCR, with productive beta chains retained. Every distinct CDR3 protein forms one entry, paired with its most common genes and DNA. The sample yields some 130,000 distinct CDR3 sequences; approximately 6.3% were counted once. Approximately 2.3% of the sample belongs to the ten largest clones. The sequencing input was PBMCs or a T cell subset sorted from them (not recorded which). The receptors stem from an adult woman who had mild COVID-19 (a few samples of this study predate the infection). The sample titles of this study are shuffled in the database, so cell type and time point are left out; the donor was told from shared clones.

The gene calls are TRBV7-2 and TRBJ1-6, with 7 positions matching TRBD1. The trim removed 6 bases at V and 9 bases at J, leaving 8 bases unmatched. This CDR3 is 14 amino acids long. Germline CDR1 is SGHTA and CDR2 is FQGNSA. The CDR3 DNA reads as TGTGCCAGCAGAATTACAGGGGCAGGTTCACCCCTCCACTTT. This sequence encodes CASRITGAGSPLHF.

This clonotype appeared a few times. At one end, the junction sequence differs from germline, possibly due to a read error. The CDR3 DNA follows: TGTGCCAGCAGCCCTCGCGGACTAGCGGAGCCGGGGAACTTC. This encodes CASSPRGLAEPGNF. V is TRBV7-2 and J is TRBJ2-7; 10 positions match TRBD2. The CDR3 spans 14 residues. Germline CDR1 reads SGHTA; CDR2 reads FQGNSA.

The V and J genes are TRBV29-1 and TRBJ2-5, with TRBD2 identical over 7 bases. The CDR3 is made up of 13 amino acids. Germline V lookup: CDR1 SQVTM, CDR2 ANQGSEA. J gave up 3 bases and V 7 bases, and 8 bases lay outside the gene matches. For the CDR3, the DNA is TGCAGCGCCGCTCGGACTAGTGAAGAGACCCAGTACTTC. Its protein product is CSAARTSEETQYF.

This clonotype was counted only a few times. The chain couples TRBV6-2 or TRBV6-3 to TRBJ1-1, with D tentatively TRBD1 (6 bases). Germline V gene data show CDR1 as MNHEY and CDR2 as SVGEGT. There are 13 residues in the CDR3. Trimming stripped 2 bases from V and 4 bases from J, with 8 bases between. The DNA of the CDR3 is TGTGCCAGCAGTTACGGGACACTCACTGAAGCTTTCTTT. This translates into CASSYGTLTEAFF.

The chain uses TRBV5-6 and TRBJ2-7, with TRBD1 identical over 7 bases. CDR1 and CDR2 from the germline V gene are SGHDT and YYEEEE. The V gene end was trimmed by 4 bases and the J gene end by 3 bases; junction bases not matched to a gene: 7. This CDR3 has 14 amino acids. CDR3 sequence (DNA): TGTGCCAGCAGCGGCATCGACAGGGACTACGAGCAGTACTTC. Amino acids: CASSGIDRDYEQYF.

This rearrangement joins TRBV24-1 to TRBJ2-1; no clear D gene. In germline, CDR1 is KGHDR, CDR2 SFDVKD. The V and J ends lost 6 bases and 4 bases respectively, with 12 bases between them. The CDR3 length is 14 residues. As DNA, the CDR3 is TGTGCCACCAGTACTCCAGTGGGGTACAATGAGCAGTTCTTC. The encoded protein is CATSTPVGYNEQFF.

This rearrangement joins TRBV12-3 or TRBV12-4 to TRBJ2-2, with D possibly being TRBD1 (5 bases). There are 14 residues in the CDR3. Trimming shortened V by 5 bases and J by 5 bases, and 12 bases separated the two germline ends. The CDR3 region is CASSEQGRTGELFF. CDR3 sequence (DNA): TGTGCCAGCAGTGAGCAGGGAAGAACCGGGGAGCTGTTTTTT.

Ten or more counts support this clonotype. The gene calls are TRBV7-9 and TRBJ2-1; D may be TRBD2 (5 bases). V lost 6 bases, J lost 4 bases, and 31 bases lay in between. The CDR3 is 20 residues long. Germline CDR1 and CDR2: SEHNR and FQNEAQ (reference sequence). CDR3 sequence: CASRPPGFPTLRGWYNEQFF. The CDR3 DNA follows: TGTGCCAGCAGACCCCCGGGGTTCCCGACCCTCCGTGGGTGGTACAATGAGCAGTTCTTC.

The chain is built from TRBV24-1 and TRBJ2-3, with D tentatively TRBD1 (6 bases). CDR1 is KGHDR, CDR2 SFDVKD, per germline. V was cut by 4 bases and J by 0 bases, with 10 bases left in between. This CDR3 contains 15 residues. The CDR3 loop is CATSDPGQSTDTQYF. The CDR3 DNA is TGTGCCACCAGTGACCCCGGACAGAGCACAGATACGCAGTATTTT.

There are a few counts of this clonotype. The genes are TRBV7-3 and TRBJ2-1, with 9 bases aligning to TRBD2. The CDR3 is 15 residues long. J gave up 10 bases and V 5 bases, and 12 bases lay outside the gene matches. In germline, CDR1 is SGHTA, CDR2 FQGTGA. CDR3 DNA: TGTGCCAGCAGCCAAGGGCTAGCGGGAAATCAGGAGCAGTTCTTC. Translating gives CASSQGLAGNQEQFF.

This clonotype was seen a few times. The rearrangement links TRBV7-2 to TRBJ1-6, with D perhaps TRBD1 (6 bases). Trimming cost V 2 bases and J 10 bases, with 15 bases left between them. This CDR3 spans 15 amino acids. Germline assignment: CDR1 SGHTA and CDR2 FQGNSA. This CDR3 is CASSLLGRGRSPLHF. CDR3 nucleotide sequence: TGTGCCAGCAGCTTATTGGGCAGGGGTAGGTCACCCCTCCACTTT.

This clonotype has ten or more counts. The CDR3 region is CSVVGSYEQYF. As DNA, the CDR3 is TGCAGCGTTGTGGGCAGCTACGAGCAGTACTTC. The chain has TRBV29-1 and TRBJ2-7, with D unresolved. The CDR3 covers 11 residues. The germline CDR1 and CDR2 sequences are SQVTM and ANQGSEA. The V end lost 4 bases, the J end lost 3 bases, and 7 bases lay between the germline ends.

This rearrangement joins TRBV3-1 to TRBJ2-7, with D perhaps TRBD2 (6 bases). The V end lost 3 bases, the J end lost 0 bases, and 9 bases lay between the germline ends. The CDR3 loop spans 14 amino acids. The V gene's germline CDR1 is LGHDT and CDR2 YNNKEL (reference sequence). CDR3 sequence reads: CASSHLAASYEQYF. CDR3 coding DNA: TGTGCCAGCAGCCACTTAGCGGCCTCCTACGAGCAGTACTTC.

In its sample, this clonotype was seen many times. The CDR3 protein is CASSSISLDPDTQYF. Here the CDR3 DNA reads TGTGCCAGCAGCTCGATTTCCCTAGATCCAGATACGCAGTATTTT. The chain joins TRBV7-9 to TRBJ2-3, with D uncertain. CDR3 size: 15 residues. The ends were cut back, 4 bases at V and 4 bases at J, with 15 bases in the middle. Germline CDR1 SEHNR, CDR2 FQNEAQ (reference sequence).

This clonotype was observed many times. The genes are TRBV5-1 and TRBJ2-7, with 11 bases that match TRBD1. V shed 2 bases, J shed 4 bases, and the junction held 5 bases outside the gene matches. The germline gives CDR1 SGHRS, CDR2 YFSETQ. The CDR3 contains 15 residues. The CDR3 DNA reads TGCGCCAGCAGCTTACTCCGGGACAGGGGGTACGAGCAGTACTTC. Encoded protein: CASSLLRDRGYEQYF. The full variable domain, rest sourced from reference TRBV5-1 and TRBJ2-7, is KAGVTQTPRYLIKTRGQQVTLSCSPISGHRSVSWYQQTPGQGLQFLFEYFSETQRNKGNFPGRFSGRQFSNSRSEMNVSTLELGDSALYLCASSLLRDRGYEQYFGPGTRLTVT.

In this sample, this clonotype turned up a few times. The J gene is TRBJ1-3, the V gene TRBV4-2, with no clear D. Germline V gene lookup returns CDR1 LGHNA and CDR2 YNFKEQ. V lost 2 bases and J 0 bases, leaving 8 bases between the germline ends. The CDR3 covers 15 residues. Written as DNA, the CDR3 is TGTGCCAGCAGCCAATCGGGCAACTCTGGAAACACCATATATTTT. Its protein product is CASSQSGNSGNTIYF.

V usage is TRBV7-2 and J usage is TRBJ2-1; 14 bases agree with TRBD2. With V trimmed by 3 bases and J by 6 bases, 4 bases remained unmatched. Germline CDR1 SGHTA, CDR2 FQGNSA. This CDR3 has 16 amino acids. CDR3 region: CASSFSTSGGANEQFF. As DNA, the CDR3 is TGTGCCAGCAGCTTTTCGACTAGCGGGGGGGCCAATGAGCAGTTCTTC.

This clonotype was seen only a few times. CDR3 sequence (DNA): TGCGCCAGCAGCCAAGCGTTAGGGTTCCCTTTACGGTACAATGAGCAGTTCTTC. It codes for CASSQALGFPLRYNEQFF. The J gene is TRBJ2-1, the V gene TRBV4-1; no definite D call. CDR1 is MGHRA and CDR2 is YSYEKL in the germline V gene. The CDR3 runs 18 residues. Trimming took off 1 base at V and 4 bases at J, with 20 bases between the two ends.

This chain uses TRBV19 with TRBJ2-3, with TRBD2 matching over 9 bases. V was pared by 3 bases and J by 1 base, with 8 bases of the junction left unmatched. This CDR3 spans 17 amino acids. Germline V gene lookup returns CDR1 LNHDA and CDR2 SQIVND (reference sequence). The CDR3 DNA reads as TGTGCCAGTAGTATGGGGCGGACTAGCGCCGGCACAGATACGCAGTATTTT. As protein: CASSMGRTSAGTDTQYF. Together with reference TRBV19 and TRBJ2-3, the CDR3 gives the full variable domain: DGGITQSPKYLFRKEGQNVTLSCEQNLNHDAMYWYRQDPGQGLRLIYYSQIVNDFQKGDIAEGYSVSREKKESFPLTVTSAQKNPTAFYLCASSMGRTSAGTDTQYFGPGTRLTVL.

This clonotype was found many times. The chain couples TRBV12-3 or TRBV12-4 to TRBJ2-1; D ambiguous. V was cut by 7 bases and J by 6 bases, with 13 bases left in between. The CDR3 has 13 residues. The CDR3 loop is CASTIFRANEQFF. The CDR3 DNA is TGTGCCAGCACCATTTTCCGCGCCAATGAGCAGTTCTTC.